The clone carrying this TCR beta chain was seen only a few times. Its antigen remains unknown. One entry per CDR3 protein, called by TCRdb with MiXCR from the RACE reads. Among tens of thousands of distinct CDR3 sequences listed, over 9% were seen once. The sample belongs to a study of human T cells and chemical hapten exposure. Study-level points and caveats: TCRs at a frequency above 1 in 1000 stayed unchanged with DPC sensitization.

CDR1 is MNHNY, CDR2 SVGAGI, per germline (reference sequence). The CDR3 is 15 amino acids. Trimming removed 6 bases from V and 6 bases from J; junction bases left unmatched: 7. Time point noted: patch test 1, 2 weeks after DPC sensitization. Treatment: therapeutic diphenylcyclopropenone sensitization with weekly scalp DPC. Those who donated were patients with alopecia, 18 to 70 years of age, and suitable for DPC. The V and J genes are TRBV6-6 and TRBJ1-5, with 11 bases fitting TRBD1. The specimen was whole blood, collected in connection with sensitization to the hapten diphenylcyclopropenone (DPC). The receptor comes from a woman aged 50 to 65 with alopecia areata. Some clones in this sample may be carry-over from other donors' samples. Written as DNA, the CDR3 is TGTGCCAGCAGCCCGGGACAGGGGGGAGGTCAGCCCCAGCATTTT. Its protein product is CASSPGQGGGQPQHF.